This TCR beta chain came from a study of CD4 T cells in relation to SARS-CoV-2 and coronaviruses. Study-level information: PBMCs were cultured with antigen for roughly 10 days before TCR beta sequencing.

General study results and limits: Culture-expanded clones reflect memory recall rather than primary priming during culture.

Of note for this clone: The antigen remains unidentified.

CDR3 length equals 15 residues. Germline assignment: CDR1 MGHRA and CDR2 YSYEKL. J was trimmed by 1 base and V by 1 base; bases with no gene match: 0. Sorted naive or memory CD4+ cells met CEF peptides for 9 to 11 days. TCRdb's table, derived via immunoSEQ multiplex PCR, lists solely in-frame clones and lacks some. The table lists about 36,000 clones, about 79% of them singletons, with 5.5% to 7% in the top ten. This TCR came from an adult with COVID-19. This sequence joins TRBV4-1 and TRBJ2-5, with 10 bases lining up with TRBD2. Sequenced sample: naive CD4+ T cells from PBMCs, cultured in vitro. The subset is: naive CD4+ T cells isolated by negative enrichment. The CDR3 bases are TGCGCCAGCAGCCAAGGGACTAGCGGCCAAGAGACCCAGTACTTC. Translation: CASSQGTSGQETQYF.